This TCR beta chain was found in a study of immune evolution from preneoplasia to lung adenocarcinoma. Whole-study findings and limits: Later-stage lesions appeared to have more T cells, more diversity, less clonality.

The count of this clone is one. Its antigen is still unknown. Germline V gene sequence: CDR1 KGHSH, CDR2 LQKENI. CDR3 size: 13 residues. With 6 bases removed from V and 2 bases from J, the gap between germline ends came to 10 bases. Clones were read by immunoSEQ multiplex PCR, and TCRdb kept only the in-frame ones, dropping some. The data contain about 26,000 clones, less than 80% of them singletons. The source of this sequence is a person between 55 and 69 years old with invasive lung adenocarcinoma. Some clones in this sample may be carry-over from other donors' samples. The sequencing input was FFPE invasive lung adenocarcinoma tissue. The V gene is TRBV18, the J gene TRBJ1-2; D remains unclear. The CDR3 sequence: CASSAGSNYGYTF. The CDR3 region has the DNA TGTGCCAGCTCGGCAGGATCAAACTATGGCTACACCTTC.